The sequence of this T cell receptor (beta chain) was determined in a study of breast tumors, draining lymph nodes, adjacent tissues. Broader study findings: That most tumor T cells come from lymph nodes remained unproven. Tumor repertoires ranked between lymph nodes and nontumor tissue in diversity, with V and J gene preferences.

TCRdb reprocessed the multiplex PCR reads via MiXCR and lists one record per CDR3 protein. The data hold about 180,000 distinct CDR3 sequences, with 25% to 40% observed a single time. This CDR3 is 13 amino acids long. CDR1 and CDR2 from the germline V gene are DFQATT and SNEGSKA (reference sequence). The V gene end was trimmed by 6 bases and the J gene end by 5 bases; junction bases not matched to a gene: 7. This clonotype has just a few counts. Its target is not known. The lymph nodes were axillary draining lymph nodes from breast cancer patients. This TCR was sampled from a female donor with breast cancer. Some clones in this sample may be carry-over from other donors' samples. Sequenced material: axillary lymph node tissue. The chain recombines TRBV20-1 with TRBJ2-3, with 8 bases aligning to TRBD1. CDR3 nucleotide sequence: TGCAGTGCCTTTAAGACAGGGGAAGATACGCAGTATTTT. It is translated as CSAFKTGEDTQYF.